The 22 T cell receptor beta chains in this list originate from one sample, sequenced in a study of regulatory T cells in long-lasting Graves disease. The time point is: persistent/refractory GD, antithyroid drugs over 5 years with positive TRAb. PBMC-extracted RNA yielded the TCR library. According to the study, TCR beta libraries were built with iRepertoire HTBI primers and CDR3-region Arm-PCR. TCRdb re-called the multiplex PCR reads through MiXCR, storing one row per CDR3 protein. The top ten hold under 35% of the sample, which has 360,000 or so distinct CDR3 sequences, roughly 25% seen once. Sample: peripheral blood mononuclear cells (PBMCs), taken when the disease was refractory, from a patient treated with antithyroid drugs. These receptor sequences come from a woman between 40 and 55 years old with Graves disease.

Points on this clonotype: Given a much more abundant clone one base away, this may be a read error. The chain combines TRBV27 with TRBJ1-1; TRBD1 is a possible D gene (6 bases). The CDR3 runs 15 residues. Per germline, CDR1 MNHEY and CDR2 SMNVEV (reference sequence). The DNA for the CDR3 is TGTGCCAGCAGTTTACTGTCGAGGGGGGGCACTGAAGCTTCCTTT. This sequence encodes CASSLLSRGGTEASF.

This clonotype was observed many times. The V call is TRBV27, the J call TRBJ2-7, with 13 bases that match TRBD2. The germline V gene has CDR1 MNHEY and CDR2 SMNVEV (reference sequence). The length of the CDR3 is 17 residues. The V and J ends lost 3 bases and 0 bases, in that order; junction bases with no gene match: 5. The CDR3 DNA follows: TGTGCCAGCAGTTTTCGCAGGACTAGCGGGAGCTCCTACGAGCAGTACTTC. It translates to CASSFRRTSGSSYEQYF.

The chain joins TRBV28 to TRBJ2-1; D is perhaps TRBD1 or TRBD2 (6 bases each). CDR3 length: 14 amino acids. CDR1 is MDHEN, CDR2 SYDVKM, per germline. V dropped 6 bases and J dropped 8 bases, with 17 bases sitting between them. In DNA, the CDR3 is TGTGCCAGCAGCCCGGGGGCTAGTGGGGATGAGCAGTTCTTC. Protein sequence: CASSPGASGDEQFF.

This clonotype was counted a few times. The chain joins TRBV20-1 to TRBJ1-1, with 7 bases lining up with TRBD1. V lost 6 bases, J lost 3 bases, and 7 bases stayed unmatched. The germline V gene encodes CDR1 DFQATT and CDR2 SNEGSKA (reference sequence). CDR3 length equals 13 residues. The CDR3 DNA reads TGCAGTGCCCAGGGACAGTTGGACACTGAAGCTTTCTTT. Translated: CSAQGQLDTEAFF.

Ten or more counts support this clonotype. The genes are TRBV2 and TRBJ2-5; D is possibly TRBD2 (6 bases). Trimming removed 4 bases at V and 5 bases at J, with 8 bases between. Germline V lookup: CDR1 SNHLY, CDR2 FYNNEI. The CDR3 is 12 residues long. The CDR3 region is CASSGLVETQYF. The CDR3 coding sequence is TGTGCCAGCAGTGGACTAGTGGAGACCCAGTACTTC.

This clonotype was seen repeatedly, ten times or more. This chain links TRBV12-3 or TRBV12-4 with TRBJ2-2; D perhaps matches TRBD1 (7 bases). This CDR3 spans 14 amino acids. The V and J ends lost 6 bases and 9 bases respectively, with 17 bases between them. DNA for the CDR3: TGTGCCAGCAGGAATAACAGGGGAGGACGGGAGCTGTTTTTT. Its translation is CASRNNRGGRELFF.

This rearrangement joins TRBV3-1 to TRBJ2-2, with TRBD2 matching 12 bases. V dropped 5 bases and J dropped 5; count of bases not matched to a gene: 3. Germline-derived CDR1 and CDR2 are LGHDT and YNNKEL (reference sequence). The CDR3 runs 15 residues. The CDR3 coding sequence is TGTGCCAGCAGCTTTACTAGCGGGAGGACCGGGGAGCTGTTTTTT. This gives the protein CASSFTSGRTGELFF.

There are many counts of this clonotype. The V gene is TRBV2, the J gene TRBJ2-7; 12 nucleotides line up with TRBD2. V was pared by 6 bases and J by 6 bases, with 6 bases of the junction left unmatched. This CDR3 region has 14 residues. Germline V CDR1 and CDR2: SNHLY, FYNNEI. The CDR3 nucleotides are TGTGCCAGCAGCGTTGGACTAGCGGGACGCGAGCAGTACTTC. Translating it yields CASSVGLAGREQYF. The entire variable domain, with the rest obtained from reference TRBV2 and TRBJ2-7, is as follows: EPEVTQTPSHQVTQMGQEVILRCVPISNHLYFYWYRQILGQKVEFLVSFYNNEISEKSEIFDDQFSVERPDGSNFTLKIRSTKLEDSAMYFCASSVGLAGREQYFGPGTRLTVT.

This clonotype was seen more than once but under ten times. The chain links TRBV3-1 to TRBJ2-6; D not resolved. Germline V gene data show CDR1 as LGHDT and CDR2 as YNNKEL (reference sequence). The CDR3 is 13 amino acids. Between the trimmed V and J ends, which lost 1 base and 3 bases, there was a span of 1 base. The CDR3: CASSQVGANVLTF. DNA of the CDR3: TGTGCCAGCAGCCAAGTTGGGGCCAACGTCCTGACTTTC.

This clonotype was counted between two and nine times. This chain joins TRBV29-1 and TRBJ2-7; 8 bases line up with TRBD1. V shed 0 bases and J 6 bases; nucleotides not matched to a gene: 7. CDR3 length equals 14 residues. From germline, CDR1 is SQVTM and CDR2 ANQGSEA. CDR3 in amino acids: CSVEDPGTGGEQYF. The CDR3 region has the DNA TGCAGCGTTGAAGATCCGGGCACAGGGGGCGAGCAGTACTTC.

J is TRBJ2-2 and V is TRBV7-2; perhaps TRBD1 as D (6 bases). Trimming took off 2 bases at V and 5 bases at J, with 18 bases between the two ends. The germline V gene encodes CDR1 SGHTA and CDR2 FQGNSA. This CDR3 comprises 17 residues. This chain's CDR3 is CASSLRATGTMTGELFF. CDR3 DNA sequence: TGTGCCAGCAGCTTAAGAGCTACCGGGACAATGACCGGGGAGCTGTTTTTT.

This chain links TRBV6-5 with TRBJ2-7; 7 nucleotides line up with TRBD2. The germline V gene encodes CDR1 MNHEY and CDR2 SVGAGI. This CDR3 is 17 amino acids long. V lost 2 bases to trimming and J lost 5 bases; unmatched junction nucleotides: 15. CDR3 nucleotide sequence: TGTGCCAGCAGTTACCTGGGGGGAGCGGGGTTCGTGCACGAGCAGTACTTC. It codes for CASSYLGGAGFVHEQYF.

This clonotype appeared a few times. The chain joins TRBV19 to TRBJ2-2; the D gene is possibly TRBD1 (5 bases). CDR3 length: 14 residues. Trimming shortened V by 7 bases and J by 0 bases, and 9 bases separated the two germline ends. CDR1 LNHDA and CDR2 SQIVND come from the germline V gene (reference sequence). In DNA, the CDR3 is TGTGCCAGTAAGGGGAACGCGAACACCGGGGAGCTGTTTTTT. Amino acids: CASKGNANTGELFF.

This clonotype was detected many times. The chain links TRBV7-3 to TRBJ2-5, with 7 bases that match TRBD2. Germline V gene sequence: CDR1 SGHTA, CDR2 FQGTGA. CDR3 length equals 15 residues. After removal of 4 bases from V and 5 bases from J, the junction contained 10 bases not matched to a gene. CDR3 residues: CASSYLGGRGETQYF. In DNA form, the CDR3 reads TGTGCCAGCAGCTACCTAGGAGGGCGGGGGGAGACCCAGTACTTC.

The chain carries TRBV12-3 or TRBV12-4 and TRBJ1-4; 8 bases agree with TRBD1. This CDR3 contains 16 residues. V dropped 6 bases and J dropped 1; count of bases not matched to a gene: 7. CDR3 region: CASSSGQGGTNEKLFF. As DNA, the CDR3 is TGTGCCAGCAGCTCCGGACAGGGAGGAACTAATGAAAAACTGTTTTTT.

This clonotype was recorded a few times. CDR3 in amino acids: CASQGFGELFF. The CDR3 bases are TGTGCCAGTCAGGGGTTCGGGGAGCTGTTTTTT. The chain joins TRBV27 to TRBJ2-2, with D maybe TRBD1 (6 bases). Trimming took 9 bases from V and 7 from J, leaving 9 bases between them. Per germline, CDR1 MNHEY and CDR2 SMNVEV (reference sequence). This CDR3 comprises 11 residues.

Concerning this clonotype: A read error may explain this, as a much larger clone is one base away. The V gene is TRBV6-1, the J gene TRBJ1-2; TRBD1 is a possible D gene (5 bases). This CDR3 has 16 residues. CDR1 and CDR2 (germline): MNHNS, SASEGT. Deletions cut 8 bases from V and 0 bases from J, with 19 bases between. The CDR3 loop is CASSKEGPIANYGYTF. For the CDR3, the DNA is TGTGCCAGCTCGAAAGAGGGGCCTATCGCTAACTATGGCTACACCTTC.

This clonotype appeared a single time. V is TRBV28 and J is TRBJ1-2; TRBD1 aligns across 7 bases. Germline V gives CDR1 MDHEN, CDR2 SYDVKM. This CDR3 is 14 amino acids long. The trim removed 2 bases at V and 4 bases at J, leaving 4 bases unmatched. The DNA of the CDR3 is TGTGCCAGCAGTTTAGGGGACAGCCCCTATGGCTACACCTTC. Translating it yields CASSLGDSPYGYTF.

This clonotype appeared a few times. A much larger clonotype is one base distant, so this may be a read error. This chain uses TRBV6-1 with TRBJ2-2; D may be TRBD1 or TRBD2 (5 bases each). This CDR3 is 18 amino acids long. The germline CDR1 and CDR2 sequences are MNHNS and SASEGT. The CDR3 sequence is CAGSPPTSGTKVTGELFF. In DNA form, the CDR3 reads TGTGCCGGCAGTCCGCCAACCTCCGGGACGAAAGTCACCGGGGAGCTGTTTTTT.

This clonotype was observed at least ten times. The chain links TRBV12-3 or TRBV12-4 to TRBJ2-7; TRBD1 aligns across 9 bases. V lost 6 bases, J lost 2 bases, and 5 bases stayed unmatched. CDR3 length: 14 amino acids. CDR3 amino acids: CASRRGQGTYEQYF. The CDR3 region has the DNA TGTGCCAGCAGAAGAGGACAGGGGACCTACGAGCAGTACTTC.

This clonotype was observed many times. This chain links TRBV28 with TRBJ2-7; 7 nucleotides agree with TRBD1. This CDR3 contains 14 residues. CDR1 is MDHEN and CDR2 is SYDVKM in the germline V gene. After removal of 2 bases from V and 7 bases from J, the junction contained 8 bases not matched to a gene. CDR3 in DNA: TGTGCCAGCAGTTTAATGACAGGGACCTCTGAGCAGTACTTC. This translates into CASSLMTGTSEQYF. The complete variable domain, with remaining parts taken from reference TRBV28 and TRBJ2-7, reads DVKVTQSSRYLVKRTGEKVFLECVQDMDHENMFWYRQDPGLGLRLIYFSYDVKMKEKGDIPEGYSVSREKKERFSLILESASTNQTSMYLCASSLMTGTSEQYFGPGTRLTVT.

V is TRBV6-2 or TRBV6-3 and J is TRBJ2-1, with 10 bases that match TRBD2. Germline trimming cut 6 bases from V and 9 bases from J; bases unmatched to any gene: 26. The CDR3 sequence is 20 residues long. From germline, CDR1 is MNHEY and CDR2 SVGEGT. CDR3 amino acids: CASSAGDSGRPSSSLGEQFF. CDR3 sequence (DNA): TGTGCCAGCAGCGCCGGAGATAGCGGGAGGCCATCCTCCAGTTTGGGTGAGCAGTTCTTC.